Following are 25 T cell receptor beta chains from one sample sequenced in a study of blood T cell repertoires in COVID-19. Clones were sequenced by immunoSEQ multiplex PCR, and TCRdb holds only the in-frame ones, with some missing. The sample lists more than 15,000 clones; around nine tenths were seen once. Sequenced material: peripheral blood. These receptor sequences come from a woman of 80 years or more with COVID-19, enrolled during active disease.

The chain employs TRBV12-3 or TRBV12-4 and TRBJ2-3, with TRBD2 identical over 8 bases. The CDR3 has 13 amino acids. The V segment lost 6 bases and the J segment 10 bases; nucleotides outside the gene matches: 9. The chain's CDR3 is CASRSGGSGAQYF. The CDR3 nucleotides read TGTGCCAGCAGATCCGGGGGTAGCGGGGCGCAGTATTTT.

This clone has only one observation. The V and J genes are TRBV29-1 and TRBJ2-5; TRBD2 agrees at 13 bases. This CDR3 comprises 15 residues. The trim removed 4 bases at V and 0 bases at J, leaving 2 bases unmatched. Looked up from germline, CDR1 is SQVTM and CDR2 is ANQGSEA. The CDR3 DNA reads as TGCAGCGTTGGGGGACTAGCGGGGTACCAAGAGACCCAGTACTTC. Translating it yields CSVGGLAGYQETQYF. The complete variable domain, with remaining parts taken from reference TRBV29-1 and TRBJ2-5, reads SAVISQKPSRDICQRGTSLTIQCQVDSQVTMMFWYRQQPGQSLTLIATANQGSEATYESGFVIDKFPISRPNLTFSTLTVSNMSPEDSSIYLCSVGGLAGYQETQYFGPGTRLLVL.

V is TRBV5-6 and J is TRBJ1-5; TRBD1 might be the D (5 bases). Per germline, CDR1 SGHDT and CDR2 YYEEEE. Trimming left V 2 bases short and J 6 bases short, with 12 bases between. The CDR3 is made up of 14 amino acids. CDR3 amino acids: CASSFGNTGQPQHF. CDR3 coding DNA: TGTGCCAGCAGCTTTGGCAATACAGGTCAGCCCCAGCATTTT.

This clone was counted only a few times. This chain uses TRBV11-2 with TRBJ2-2, with 8 bases identical to TRBD1. After removal of 3 bases from V and 5 bases from J, the junction contained 8 bases not matched to a gene. CDR3 size: 16 residues. CDR1 SGHAT and CDR2 FQNNGV come from the germline V gene. The CDR3, as DNA: TGTGCCAGCAGCTTCGGACAGGGTGGGAGGACCGGGGAGCTGTTTTTT. Translating gives CASSFGQGGRTGELFF. Variable domain in full (rest from reference TRBV11-2 and TRBJ2-2): EAGVAQSPRYKIIEKRQSVAFWCNPISGHATLYWYQQILGQGPKLLIQFQNNGVVDDSQLPKDRFSAERLKGVDSTLKIQPAKLEDSAVYLCASSFGQGGRTGELFFGEGSRLTVL.

A few counts support this clone. The chain has TRBV5-1 and TRBJ1-2, with 7 bases aligning to TRBD1. V shed 4 bases and J 7 bases; nucleotides not matched to a gene: 16. The CDR3 sequence is 16 residues long. Per the germline V gene, CDR1 is SGHRS and CDR2 is YFSETQ. CDR3 sequence reads: CASSLGQEPSVGGYTF. The CDR3 nucleotides read TGCGCCAGCAGCCTAGGACAGGAGCCTTCGGTGGGTGGCTACACCTTC.

The chain has TRBV7-6 and TRBJ2-7; TRBD2 matches at 8 bases. In germline, CDR1 is SGHVS, CDR2 FNYEAQ. The CDR3 is 15 amino acids. After removal of 2 bases from V and 7 bases from J, the junction contained 10 bases not matched to a gene. CDR3 DNA: TGTGCCAGCAGCTTAAGCGGGGGACTTCCGTCGGAGCAGTACTTC. This gives the protein CASSLSGGLPSEQYF.

This sequence joins TRBV5-4 and TRBJ1-6, with TRBD1 identical over 8 bases. Germline CDR1 SGHNT, CDR2 YYREEE (reference sequence). V lost 0 bases to trimming and J lost 8 bases; unmatched junction nucleotides: 4. This CDR3 contains 15 residues. CDR3 coding DNA: TGTGCCAGCAGCTTGGCAGGGGGCGCGGATTCACCCCTCCACTTT. It encodes CASSLAGGADSPLHF.

This clone was seen only once. The genes are TRBV2 and TRBJ1-1, with 7 bases aligning to TRBD1. CDR3 length equals 13 residues. The germline V gene has CDR1 SNHLY and CDR2 FYNNEI. V was pared by 6 bases and J by 1 base, with 2 bases of the junction left unmatched. For the CDR3, the DNA is TGTGCCAGCAGCCGGGACAGGAACACTGAAGCTTTCTTT. Translation gives CASSRDRNTEAFF.

In its sample, this clone was seen once. The chain has TRBV5-6 and TRBJ1-4; D remains unclear. The CDR3 runs 14 residues. V was pared by 2 bases and J by 0 bases, with 5 bases between. Germline V gene sequence: CDR1 SGHDT, CDR2 YYEEEE. The CDR3 reads CASSFIATNEKLFF. CDR3 sequence (DNA): TGTGCCAGCAGCTTTATTGCAACTAATGAAAAACTGTTTTTT.

The CDR3 protein is CASSPRGRETQYF. The DNA for the CDR3 is TGTGCCAGCAGCCCCAGGGGCCGGGAGACCCAGTACTTC. The genes are TRBV11-2 and TRBJ2-5, with a possible D match to TRBD1 (6 bases). The germline CDR1 and CDR2 sequences are SGHAT and FQNNGV. Trimming took off 5 bases at V and 5 bases at J, with 12 bases between the two ends. This CDR3 is 13 amino acids long.

This rearrangement joins TRBV7-2 to TRBJ1-2; D gene uncertain. With 6 bases removed from V and 4 bases from J, the gap between germline ends came to 15 bases. Germline V lookup: CDR1 SGHTA, CDR2 FQGNSA. This CDR3 has 14 residues. CDR3 amino acids: CASRKREGGYGYTF. CDR3 nucleotide sequence: TGTGCCAGCAGAAAACGGGAAGGAGGCTATGGCTACACCTTC.

V gene TRBV6-5 combines with J gene TRBJ2-1; 8 nucleotides match TRBD2. The CDR3 runs to 15 residues. J was trimmed by 3 bases and V by 2 bases; bases with no gene match: 3. Germline lookup yields CDR1 MNHEY and CDR2 SVGAGI. CDR3 sequence (DNA): TGTGCCAGCAGTTACCCCGGGACTAGCTACAATGAGCAGTTCTTC. Translated: CASSYPGTSYNEQFF.

The chain couples TRBV28 to TRBJ2-1, with 9 bases identical to TRBD1. Germline assignment: CDR1 MDHEN and CDR2 SYDVKM. V trimming: 6 bases; J trimming: 7 bases; junction bases outside the gene matches: 10. The length of the CDR3 is 15 residues. CDR3 region: CASSRPGQGWNEQFF. The CDR3 nucleotides read TGTGCCAGCAGCCGCCCGGGACAGGGATGGAATGAGCAGTTCTTC.

V and J are TRBV19 and TRBJ1-1; D is perhaps TRBD1 (6 bases). Germline V gene lookup returns CDR1 LNHDA and CDR2 SQIVND (reference sequence). The CDR3 runs to 14 residues. V was pared by 3 bases and J by 0 bases, with 8 bases between. The CDR3 sequence is CASSIGQLNTEAFF. DNA of the CDR3: TGTGCCAGTAGTATCGGACAGCTGAACACTGAAGCTTTCTTT.

Here the CDR3 reads CASSNPGTGVRNEQFF. For the CDR3, the DNA is TGTGCCAGCAGCAACCCCGGGACAGGGGTTCGGAATGAGCAGTTCTTC. This chain uses TRBV11-2 with TRBJ2-1, with 10 bases fitting TRBD1. The CDR3 totals 16 residues. Trimming took 5 bases from V and 7 from J; bases not matched to a gene: 11. Per germline, CDR1 SGHAT and CDR2 FQNNGV.

This clone was seen more than once but under ten times. The chain combines TRBV29-1 with TRBJ2-7, with no clear D. In germline, CDR1 is SQVTM, CDR2 ANQGSEA. This CDR3 has 12 residues. Trimming shortened V by 0 bases and J by 4 bases, and 7 bases separated the two germline ends. The CDR3 here is CSVEDHGYEQYF. In DNA form, the CDR3 reads TGCAGCGTTGAAGATCACGGGTACGAGCAGTACTTC.

This clone was observed once. This chain connects TRBV28 to TRBJ1-2, with D possibly being TRBD1 (5 bases). V lost 2 bases and J lost 7, with 14 bases in between. This CDR3 has 14 residues. Looked up from germline, CDR1 is MDHEN and CDR2 is SYDVKM. CDR3 loop: CASSLGGGRSGYTF. In DNA, the CDR3 is TGTGCCAGCAGTTTAGGGGGGGGTCGGAGTGGCTACACCTTC.

This clone appeared a few times. This chain joins TRBV6-2 or TRBV6-3 and TRBJ2-5; tentatively, D is TRBD1 (5 bases). The germline V gene has CDR1 MNHEY and CDR2 SVGEGT. This CDR3 spans 13 amino acids. Trimming took off 3 bases at V and 5 bases at J, with 10 bases between the two ends. The CDR3 loop reads CASSYWKGETQYF. The CDR3 DNA reads TGTGCCAGCAGTTATTGGAAGGGGGAGACCCAGTACTTC.

The chain uses TRBV7-7 and TRBJ2-5; D perhaps matches TRBD1 (6 bases). V shed 4 bases and J shed 2 bases, with 11 bases lying between them. Germline CDR1 SSHAT, CDR2 FNYEAQ (reference sequence). The length of the CDR3 is 14 residues. Here the CDR3 reads CASSSQRGQETQYF. CDR3 nucleotide sequence: TGTGCCAGCAGCTCACAGAGGGGGCAAGAGACCCAGTACTTC.

This chain connects TRBV6-5 to TRBJ1-2; 7 positions match TRBD1. The trim removed 2 bases at V and 4 bases at J, leaving 4 bases unmatched. CDR3 length: 14 residues. CDR1 is MNHEY and CDR2 is SVGAGI in the germline V gene. CDR3 sequence reads: CASSYGRTGYGYTF. DNA for the CDR3: TGTGCCAGCAGTTACGGGAGGACAGGCTATGGCTACACCTTC.

This chain uses TRBV21-1 with TRBJ2-1; no check of the table's D call, TRBD1, against the DNA was made. TRBV21-1 is a documented pseudogene. The CDR3 has 16 amino acids. The CDR3: CASRTGLKSSYNEQFF. For the CDR3, the DNA is TGTGCCAGCAGGACAGGCTTGAAAAGCTCCTACAATGAGCAGTTCTTC.

The chain couples TRBV9 to TRBJ1-6, with 8 bases identical to TRBD1. The junction had 4 bases not matched to a gene; V was cut back by 1 base and J by 7 bases. The CDR3 runs to 15 residues. Germline-derived CDR1 and CDR2 are SGDLS and YYNGEE. CDR3 nucleotides: TGTGCCAGCAGCGTACAGCCAGGGGGCAATTCACCCCTCCACTTT. It specifies CASSVQPGGNSPLHF.

The chain is built from TRBV6-2 or TRBV6-3 and TRBJ2-5; D perhaps matches TRBD2 (6 bases). This CDR3 region has 15 residues. In germline, CDR1 is MNHEY, CDR2 SVGEGT. The ends were cut back, 2 bases at V and 0 bases at J, with 10 bases in the middle. The CDR3 region is CASSYGVADQETQYF. DNA for the CDR3: TGTGCCAGCAGTTACGGGGTAGCGGACCAAGAGACCCAGTACTTC.

The J gene is TRBJ2-3, the V gene TRBV9; 11 nucleotides match TRBD2. J lost 0 bases, V lost 3 bases, and 0 bases had no gene match. The germline V gene has CDR1 SGDLS and CDR2 YYNGEE. The CDR3 runs to 15 residues. Here the CDR3 reads CASSASGGSTDTQYF. In nucleotides, the CDR3 is TGTGCCAGCAGCGCTAGCGGGGGGAGCACAGATACGCAGTATTTT.

The chain has TRBV21-1 and TRBJ1-1; TRBD1 was called by the table and not checked on the DNA. TRBV21-1 is classified as a pseudogene. This CDR3 has 12 residues. CDR3 DNA sequence: TGTGCCAGCAGCAAAGAGTACGGACAAACTTTCTTT. It encodes CASSKEYGQTFF.